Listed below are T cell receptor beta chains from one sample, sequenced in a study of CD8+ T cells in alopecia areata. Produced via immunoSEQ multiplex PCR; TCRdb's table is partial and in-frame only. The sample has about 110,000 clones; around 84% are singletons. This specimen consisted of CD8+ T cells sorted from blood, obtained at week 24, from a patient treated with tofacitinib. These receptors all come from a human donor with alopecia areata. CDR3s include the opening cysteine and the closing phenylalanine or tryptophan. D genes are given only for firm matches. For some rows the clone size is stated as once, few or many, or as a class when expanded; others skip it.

CDR3 protein: CASSLSQGTGYEQYF
CDR3 DNA: TGTGCCAGCAGCTTATCTCAGGGGACGGGCTACGAGCAGTACTTC
V gene: TRBV7-9
J gene: TRBJ2-7
CDR3 length: 15
clone size: NA
D gene: NA

CDR3 protein: CSVEGWLVTDTQYF
CDR3 DNA: TGCAGCGTTGAAGGCTGGCTAGTGACAGATACGCAGTATTTT
V gene: TRBV29-1
J gene: TRBJ2-3
CDR3 length: 14
clone size: NA
D gene: NA

CDR3 protein: CASSDGDRTLTYEQYF
CDR3 DNA: TGCGCCAGCAGCGATGGCGATAGGACACTTACCTACGAGCAGTACTTC
V gene: TRBV5-1
J gene: TRBJ2-7
CDR3 length: 16
clone size: NA
D gene: NA

CDR3 protein: CASSPRGSVGQPQHF
CDR3 DNA: TGTGCCAGTAGCCCTCGGGGTTCGGTCGGTCAGCCCCAGCATTTT
V gene: TRBV19
J gene: TRBJ1-5
CDR3 length: 15
clone size: few
D gene: NA

CDR3 protein: CSVEDLGGSVTQYF
CDR3 DNA: TGCAGCGTTGAAGATCTGGGTGGATCGGTTACGCAGTATTTT
V gene: TRBV29-1
J gene: TRBJ2-3
CDR3 length: 14
clone size: NA
D gene: NA

CDR3 protein: CASSLMRADLEQYF
CDR3 DNA: TGTGCCAGCAGCCTAATGCGGGCGGATCTCGAGCAGTACTTC
V gene: TRBV27
J gene: TRBJ2-7
CDR3 length: 14
clone size: NA
D gene: NA

CDR3 protein: CASSEDPGGIGSGNTIYF
CDR3 DNA: TGTGCCAGCAGTGAAGACCCTGGCGGCATCGGCTCTGGAAACACCATATATTTT
V gene: TRBV2
J gene: TRBJ1-3
CDR3 length: 18
clone size: NA
D gene: NA

CDR3 protein: CASSGRGENGEKLFF
CDR3 DNA: TGCGCCAGCAGCGGCAGGGGAGAGAATGGGGAAAAACTGTTTTTT
V gene: TRBV23-1
J gene: TRBJ1-4
CDR3 length: 15
clone size: NA
D gene: NA

CDR3 protein: CASRLGQGLANYGYTF
CDR3 DNA: TGTGCCAGTAGACTCGGCCAAGGGCTCGCTAACTATGGCTACACCTTC
V gene: TRBV19
J gene: TRBJ1-2
CDR3 length: 16
clone size: NA
D gene: NA

CDR3 protein: CASSPITLGGGGTEAFF
CDR3 DNA: TGCGCCAGCAGCCCGATCACCCTTGGGGGCGGGGGAACTGAAGCTTTCTTT
V gene: TRBV4-1
J gene: TRBJ1-1
CDR3 length: 17
clone size: NA
D gene: NA

CDR3 protein: CASSYTGELFF
CDR3 DNA: TGCGCCAGCAGCTACACCGGGGAGCTGTTTTTT
V gene: TRBV5-1
J gene: TRBJ2-2
CDR3 length: 11
clone size: few
D gene: NA

CDR3 protein: CASSSGTGAPLSYNEQFF
CDR3 DNA: TGTGCCAGCAGCTCCGGGACAGGGGCTCCCCTCTCCTACAATGAGCAGTTCTTC
V gene: TRBV2
J gene: TRBJ2-1
CDR3 length: 18
clone size: NA
D gene: TRBD1

CDR3 protein: CASSQVGVEPQHF
CDR3 DNA: TGCGCCAGCAGCCAAGTGGGGGTGGAGCCCCAGCATTTT
V gene: TRBV4-1
J gene: TRBJ1-5
CDR3 length: 13
clone size: NA
D gene: NA

CDR3 protein: CASSQVKTGVSYEQYF
CDR3 DNA: TGCGCCAGCAGCCAAGTAAAAACAGGGGTTTCCTACGAGCAGTACTTC
V gene: TRBV4-1
J gene: TRBJ2-7
CDR3 length: 16
clone size: NA
D gene: TRBD1

CDR3 protein: CASSQPGGTSGEETQYF
CDR3 DNA: TGCGCCAGCAGCCAACCCGGAGGGACTAGCGGGGAAGAGACCCAGTACTTC
V gene: TRBV4-1
J gene: TRBJ2-5
CDR3 length: 17
clone size: once
D gene: TRBD2

CDR3 protein: CASSTVDRATHEQYF
CDR3 DNA: TGTGCCAGCAGCACAGTCGACAGGGCTACCCACGAGCAGTACTTC
V gene: TRBV7-9
J gene: TRBJ2-7
CDR3 length: 15
clone size: NA
D gene: TRBD1

CDR3 protein: CASSFSPGTGHEQYF
CDR3 DNA: TGTGCCAGCAGCTTCTCCCCAGGGACAGGGCACGAGCAGTACTTC
V gene: TRBV13
J gene: TRBJ2-7
CDR3 length: 15
clone size: NA
D gene: TRBD1

CDR3 protein: CASSWGQPTDTQYF
CDR3 DNA: TGTGCCAGCAGCTGGGGACAGCCCACAGATACGCAGTATTTT
V gene: TRBV5-6
J gene: TRBJ2-3
CDR3 length: 14
clone size: NA
D gene: TRBD1

CDR3 protein: CASSAWTGGDQPQHF
CDR3 DNA: TGCGCCAGCAGCGCCTGGACAGGGGGCGACCAGCCCCAGCATTTT
V gene: TRBV5-1
J gene: TRBJ1-5
CDR3 length: 15
clone size: once
D gene: TRBD1

CDR3 protein: CASSQESSGATYEQYF
CDR3 DNA: TGTGCCAGCAGCCAAGAATCTAGCGGGGCAACCTACGAGCAGTACTTC
V gene: TRBV4-2
J gene: TRBJ2-7
CDR3 length: 16
clone size: NA
D gene: TRBD2

CDR3 protein: CASSLYEGGRGYTF
CDR3 DNA: TGTGCCAGCAGCTTATATGAAGGGGGACGGGGCTACACCTTC
V gene: TRBV7-9
J gene: TRBJ1-2
CDR3 length: 14
clone size: NA
D gene: NA

CDR3 protein: CASSDTELRGELFF
CDR3 DNA: TGTGCCAGCAGTGATACCGAGCTCCGGGGGGAGCTGTTTTTT
V gene: TRBV25-1
J gene: TRBJ2-2
CDR3 length: 14
clone size: NA
D gene: NA

CDR3 protein: CASSPLRDEQYF
CDR3 DNA: TGTGCCAGCAGCCCCCTCAGGGACGAGCAGTACTTC
V gene: TRBV7-9
J gene: TRBJ2-7
CDR3 length: 12
clone size: NA
D gene: NA

CDR3 protein: CASSLERGGVNEQFF
CDR3 DNA: TGTGCCAGCAGCTTAGAGCGGGGGGGCGTTAATGAGCAGTTCTTC
V gene: TRBV13
J gene: TRBJ2-1
CDR3 length: 15
clone size: NA
D gene: TRBD2

CDR3 protein: CASSFSYSSNTEAFF
CDR3 DNA: TGTGCCAGCAGTTTTTCGTACAGCTCCAACACTGAAGCTTTCTTT
V gene: TRBV5-6
J gene: TRBJ1-1
CDR3 length: 15
clone size: NA
D gene: NA

CDR3 protein: CATSLQTDTQYF
CDR3 DNA: TGTGCCACCAGCCTTCAGACAGATACGCAGTATTTT
V gene: TRBV15
J gene: TRBJ2-3
CDR3 length: 12
clone size: few
D gene: NA

CDR3 protein: CASSQLHGGQGGDGTQYF
CDR3 DNA: TGCGCCAGCAGCCAGCTACACGGCGGACAGGGAGGCGATGGGACCCAGTACTTC
V gene: TRBV4-1
J gene: TRBJ2-5
CDR3 length: 18
clone size: NA
D gene: TRBD1

CDR3 protein: CASSKTGDTQYF
CDR3 DNA: TGTGCCAGCAGTAAGACTGGAGATACGCAGTATTTT
V gene: TRBV6-5
J gene: TRBJ2-3
CDR3 length: 12
clone size: NA
D gene: NA

CDR3 protein: CASSHGADTQYF
CDR3 DNA: TGTGCCAGCAGCCACGGGGCAGATACGCAGTATTTT
V gene: TRBV14
J gene: TRBJ2-3
CDR3 length: 12
clone size: NA
D gene: NA

CDR3 protein: CASSYSEGVEQYF
CDR3 DNA: TGTGCCAGCAGTTACTCTGAGGGAGTCGAGCAGTACTTC
V gene: TRBV6-5
J gene: TRBJ2-7
CDR3 length: 13
clone size: NA
D gene: NA

CDR3 protein: CASSLGTGNQPQHF
CDR3 DNA: TGTGCCAGCAGCTTGGGGACAGGGAATCAGCCCCAGCATTTT
V gene: TRBV13
J gene: TRBJ1-5
CDR3 length: 14
clone size: NA
D gene: TRBD1

CDR3 protein: CASSSGQGIDTQYF
CDR3 DNA: TGTGCCAGCAGCTCCGGACAGGGGATAGATACGCAGTATTTT
V gene: TRBV7-9
J gene: TRBJ2-3
CDR3 length: 14
clone size: NA
D gene: TRBD1

CDR3 protein: CASSTRQGSNQPQHF
CDR3 DNA: TGCGCCAGCAGCACCCGGCAGGGAAGCAATCAGCCCCAGCATTTT
V gene: TRBV4-3
J gene: TRBJ1-5
CDR3 length: 15
clone size: once
D gene: NA

CDR3 protein: CASSTPGLQETQYF
CDR3 DNA: TGTGCCAGTAGTACGCCGGGGCTACAAGAGACCCAGTACTTC
V gene: TRBV19
J gene: TRBJ2-5
CDR3 length: 14
clone size: NA
D gene: NA

CDR3 protein: CASSQETSGAAYEQYF
CDR3 DNA: TGTGCCAGCAGCCAAGAAACTAGCGGGGCAGCCTACGAGCAGTACTTC
V gene: TRBV4-2
J gene: TRBJ2-7
CDR3 length: 16
clone size: few
D gene: TRBD2

CDR3 protein: CASSQEGQGSMYEQFF
CDR3 DNA: TGTGCCAGCAGCCAAGAAGGTCAAGGTAGCATGTATGAGCAGTTCTTC
V gene: TRBV4-2
J gene: TRBJ2-1
CDR3 length: 16
clone size: once
D gene: NA

CDR3 protein: CASSELATIAGELFF
CDR3 DNA: TGCGCCAGCAGCGAACTAGCGACCATCGCCGGGGAGCTGTTTTTT
V gene: TRBV4-1
J gene: TRBJ2-2
CDR3 length: 15
clone size: NA
D gene: TRBD2

CDR3 protein: CASSFHQGPGELFF
CDR3 DNA: TGCGCCAGCAGCTTCCACCAGGGTCCCGGGGAGCTGTTTTTT
V gene: TRBV5-1
J gene: TRBJ2-2
CDR3 length: 14
clone size: NA
D gene: NA

CDR3 protein: CASSETGYSTDTQYF
CDR3 DNA: TGTGCCAGCAGTGAAACGGGGTATAGCACAGATACGCAGTATTTT
V gene: TRBV6-1
J gene: TRBJ2-3
CDR3 length: 15
clone size: NA
D gene: NA

CDR3 protein: CASSSQTGLNTEAFF
CDR3 DNA: TGCGCCAGCAGCTCCCAGACAGGGTTGAACACTGAAGCTTTCTTT
V gene: TRBV5-1
J gene: TRBJ1-1
CDR3 length: 15
clone size: NA
D gene: TRBD1

CDR3 protein: CASSFGRATEAFF
CDR3 DNA: TGTGCCAGCAGTTTTGGGCGTGCGACTGAAGCTTTCTTT
V gene: TRBV27
J gene: TRBJ1-1
CDR3 length: 13
clone size: few
D gene: NA

CDR3 protein: CASSEAGVAAQETQYF
CDR3 DNA: TGTGCCAGCAGTGAAGCGGGGGTAGCGGCACAAGAGACCCAGTACTTC
V gene: TRBV2
J gene: TRBJ2-5
CDR3 length: 16
clone size: NA
D gene: NA

CDR3 protein: CASSLNVYPETQYF
CDR3 DNA: TGTGCCAGCAGCTTAAACGTTTATCCGGAGACCCAGTACTTC
V gene: TRBV11-2
J gene: TRBJ2-5
CDR3 length: 14
clone size: NA
D gene: NA

CDR3 protein: CASTRDGDRNTGELFF
CDR3 DNA: TGCGCCAGCACCCGAGACGGAGATCGGAACACCGGGGAGCTGTTTTTT
V gene: TRBV23-1
J gene: TRBJ2-2
CDR3 length: 16
clone size: few
D gene: NA

CDR3 protein: CASSRSASQHF
CDR3 DNA: TGTGCCAGCAGCCGTAGCGCGTCCCAGCATTTT
V gene: TRBV6-1
J gene: TRBJ1-5
CDR3 length: 11
clone size: NA
D gene: NA

CDR3 protein: CASSLASGLAGSNEQFF
CDR3 DNA: TGTGCCAGCAGCTTAGCGTCGGGACTAGCGGGGAGTAATGAGCAGTTCTTC
V gene: TRBV7-6
J gene: TRBJ2-1
CDR3 length: 17
clone size: NA
D gene: TRBD2

CDR3 protein: CASAAYNSNQPQHF
CDR3 DNA: TGTGCCAGTGCAGCCTATAATAGCAATCAGCCCCAGCATTTT
V gene: TRBV19
J gene: TRBJ1-5
CDR3 length: 14
clone size: NA
D gene: NA

CDR3 protein: CASSPLGGADTQYF
CDR3 DNA: TGTGCCAGCAGCCCGCTGGGGGGCGCAGATACGCAGTATTTT
V gene: TRBV27
J gene: TRBJ2-3
CDR3 length: 14
clone size: NA
D gene: NA

CDR3 protein: CSAGAVYEKLFF
CDR3 DNA: TGCAGCGCGGGGGCTGTGTATGAAAAACTGTTTTTT
V gene: TRBV29-1
J gene: TRBJ1-4
CDR3 length: 12
clone size: NA
D gene: NA

CDR3 protein: CASSFPRSYEQYF
CDR3 DNA: TGTGCCAGCAGCTTTCCCAGATCCTACGAGCAGTACTTC
V gene: TRBV11-3
J gene: TRBJ2-7
CDR3 length: 13
clone size: NA
D gene: NA

CDR3 protein: CASSPRTSAGELFF
CDR3 DNA: TGTGCCAGCAGCCCAAGGACTAGCGCCGGGGAGCTGTTTTTT
V gene: TRBV5-6
J gene: TRBJ2-2
CDR3 length: 14
clone size: NA
D gene: TRBD2

CDR3 protein: CASSLPPQETQYF
CDR3 DNA: TGTGCCAGCAGCTTACCCCCCCAAGAGACCCAGTACTTC
V gene: TRBV7-2
J gene: TRBJ2-5
CDR3 length: 13
clone size: NA
D gene: NA

CDR3 protein: CASSLATSGGTDTQYF
CDR3 DNA: TGTGCCAGCAGCTTAGCGACTAGCGGGGGCACAGATACGCAGTATTTT
V gene: TRBV7-8
J gene: TRBJ2-3
CDR3 length: 16
clone size: few
D gene: TRBD2

CDR3 protein: CSVTQGSNEKLFF
CDR3 DNA: TGCAGCGTTACACAGGGTTCTAATGAAAAACTGTTTTTT
V gene: TRBV29-1
J gene: TRBJ1-4
CDR3 length: 13
clone size: few
D gene: NA

CDR3 protein: CASSDPPGGRNTGELFF
CDR3 DNA: TGCGCCAGCAGTGATCCCCCAGGAGGCCGGAACACCGGGGAGCTGTTTTTT
V gene: TRBV10-1
J gene: TRBJ2-2
CDR3 length: 17
clone size: NA
D gene: NA